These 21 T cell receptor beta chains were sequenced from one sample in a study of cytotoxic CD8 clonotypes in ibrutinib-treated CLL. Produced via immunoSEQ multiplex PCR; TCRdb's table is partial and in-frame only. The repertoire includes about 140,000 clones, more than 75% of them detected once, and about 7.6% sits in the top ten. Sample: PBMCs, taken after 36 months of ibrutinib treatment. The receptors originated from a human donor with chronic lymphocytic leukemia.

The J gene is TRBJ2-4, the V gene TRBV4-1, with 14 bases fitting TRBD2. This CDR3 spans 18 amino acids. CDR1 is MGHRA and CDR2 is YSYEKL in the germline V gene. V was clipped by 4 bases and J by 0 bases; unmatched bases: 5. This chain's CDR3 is CASSLTSGGVLAKNIQYF. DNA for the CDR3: TGCGCCAGCAGCCTGACTAGCGGGGGGGTCTTAGCCAAAAACATTCAGTACTTC.

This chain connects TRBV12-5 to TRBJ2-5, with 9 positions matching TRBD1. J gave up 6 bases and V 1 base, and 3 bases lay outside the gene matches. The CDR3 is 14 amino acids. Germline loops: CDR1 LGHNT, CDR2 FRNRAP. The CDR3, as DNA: TGTGCTAGTGGTTTGGCCGGGACAGGGCAGACCCAGTACTTC. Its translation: CASGLAGTGQTQYF.

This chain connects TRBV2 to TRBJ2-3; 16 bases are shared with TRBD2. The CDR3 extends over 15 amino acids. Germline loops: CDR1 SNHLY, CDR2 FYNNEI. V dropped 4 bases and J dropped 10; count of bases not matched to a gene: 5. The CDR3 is CASSAGLAGGRSQYF. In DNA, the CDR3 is TGTGCCAGCAGTGCGGGACTAGCGGGGGGGCGGTCGCAGTATTTT.

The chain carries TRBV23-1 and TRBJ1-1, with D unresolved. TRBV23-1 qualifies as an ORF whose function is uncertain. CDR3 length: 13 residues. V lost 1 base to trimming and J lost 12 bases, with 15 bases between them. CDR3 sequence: CASSQFWAAESFF. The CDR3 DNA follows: TGCGCCAGCAGTCAATTCTGGGCCGCGGAGTCTTTCTTT.

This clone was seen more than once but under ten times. In DNA, the CDR3 is TGTGCCAGCAGCGTAACGGGACAGAACTATGGCTACACCTTC. Amino acid sequence: CASSVTGQNYGYTF. The chain carries TRBV5-8 and TRBJ1-2; 7 nucleotides line up with TRBD1. This CDR3 contains 14 residues. Trimming at V came to 4 bases and at J to 2 bases, leaving 5 bases not matched to a gene. Germline V gene sequence: CDR1 SGHTS, CDR2 YDEGEE.

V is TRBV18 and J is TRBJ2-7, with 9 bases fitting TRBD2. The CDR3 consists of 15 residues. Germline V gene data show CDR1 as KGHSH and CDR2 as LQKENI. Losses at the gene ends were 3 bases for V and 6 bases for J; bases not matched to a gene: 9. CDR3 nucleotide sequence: TGTGCCAGCTCACCTACCGGGACTAGCCTCGGCGAGCAGTACTTC. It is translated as CASSPTGTSLGEQYF. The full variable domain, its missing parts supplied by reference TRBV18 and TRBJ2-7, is NAGVMQNPRHLVRRRGQEARLRCSPMKGHSHVYWYRQLPEEGLKFMVYLQKENIIDESGMPKERFSAEFPKEGPSILRIQQVVRGDSAAYFCASSPTGTSLGEQYFGPGTRLTVT.

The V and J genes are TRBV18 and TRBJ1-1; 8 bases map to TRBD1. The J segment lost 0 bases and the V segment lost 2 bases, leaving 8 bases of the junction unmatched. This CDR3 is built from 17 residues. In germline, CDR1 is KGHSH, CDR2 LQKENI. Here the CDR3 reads CASSPSGTGFMNTEAFF. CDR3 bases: TGTGCCAGCTCACCATCCGGGACAGGCTTCATGAACACTGAAGCTTTCTTT.

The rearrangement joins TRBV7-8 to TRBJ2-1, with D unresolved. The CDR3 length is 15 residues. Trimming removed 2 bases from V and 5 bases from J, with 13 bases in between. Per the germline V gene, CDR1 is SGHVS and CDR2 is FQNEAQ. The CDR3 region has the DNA TGTGCCAGCAGCTTAAGGTGGGATACGAACAATGAGCAGTTCTTC. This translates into CASSLRWDTNNEQFF.

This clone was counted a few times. The CDR3 region has the DNA TGTGCCACAAACAGGGGGAACACAGATACGCAGTATTTT. Protein sequence: CATNRGNTDTQYF. The chain recombines TRBV19 with TRBJ2-3, with 8 positions matching TRBD1. V lost 10 bases and J lost 2; bases outside the gene matches: 5. CDR1 is LNHDA, CDR2 SQIVND, per germline (reference sequence). The CDR3 has 13 amino acids.

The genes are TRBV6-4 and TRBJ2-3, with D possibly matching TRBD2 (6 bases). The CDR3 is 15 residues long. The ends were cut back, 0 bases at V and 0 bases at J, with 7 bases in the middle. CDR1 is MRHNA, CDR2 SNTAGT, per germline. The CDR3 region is CASSDSAGSTDTQYF. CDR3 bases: TGTGCCAGCAGTGACTCTGCGGGGAGCACAGATACGCAGTATTTT.

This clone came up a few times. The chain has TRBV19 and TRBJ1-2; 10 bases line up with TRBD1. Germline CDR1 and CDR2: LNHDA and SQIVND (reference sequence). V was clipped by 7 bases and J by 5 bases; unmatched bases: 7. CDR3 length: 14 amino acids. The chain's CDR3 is CASIRTGGAYGYTF. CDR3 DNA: TGTGCCAGTATCCGGACAGGGGGAGCATATGGCTACACCTTC.

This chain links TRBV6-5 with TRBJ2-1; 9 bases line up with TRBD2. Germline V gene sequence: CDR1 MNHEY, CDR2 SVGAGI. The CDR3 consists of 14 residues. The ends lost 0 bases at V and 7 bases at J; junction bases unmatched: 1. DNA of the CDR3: TGTGCCAGCAGTTACTCGGCGGGAGGGAATGAGCAGTTCTTC. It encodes CASSYSAGGNEQFF.

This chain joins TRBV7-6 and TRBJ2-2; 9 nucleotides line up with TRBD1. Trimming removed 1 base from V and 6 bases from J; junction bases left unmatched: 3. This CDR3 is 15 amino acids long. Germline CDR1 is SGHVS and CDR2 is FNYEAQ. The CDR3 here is CASSLGGQGSGELFF. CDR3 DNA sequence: TGTGCCAGCAGCTTAGGGGGACAGGGCTCCGGGGAGCTGTTTTTT.

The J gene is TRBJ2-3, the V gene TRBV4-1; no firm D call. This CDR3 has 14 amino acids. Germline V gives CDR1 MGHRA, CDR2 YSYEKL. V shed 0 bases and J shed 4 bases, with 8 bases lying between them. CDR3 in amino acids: CASSQDHFPDTQYF. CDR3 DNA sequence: TGCGCCAGCAGCCAAGACCATTTTCCAGATACGCAGTATTTT.

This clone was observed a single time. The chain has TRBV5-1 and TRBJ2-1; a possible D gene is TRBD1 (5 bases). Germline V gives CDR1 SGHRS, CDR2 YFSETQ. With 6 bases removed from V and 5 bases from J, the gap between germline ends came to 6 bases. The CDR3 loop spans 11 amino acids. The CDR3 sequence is CASTRDNEQFF. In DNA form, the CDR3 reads TGCGCCAGCACCAGGGACAATGAGCAGTTCTTC.

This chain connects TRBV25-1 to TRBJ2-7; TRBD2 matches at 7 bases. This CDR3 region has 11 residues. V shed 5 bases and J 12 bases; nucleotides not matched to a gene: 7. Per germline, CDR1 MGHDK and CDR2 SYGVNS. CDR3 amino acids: CASSKAGKGYF. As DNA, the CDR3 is TGTGCCAGCAGTAAAGCGGGAAAGGGGTACTTC.

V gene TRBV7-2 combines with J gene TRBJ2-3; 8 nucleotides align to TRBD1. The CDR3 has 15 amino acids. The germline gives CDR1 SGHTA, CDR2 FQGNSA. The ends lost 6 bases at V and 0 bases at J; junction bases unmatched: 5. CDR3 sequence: CASRYRDRSTDTQYF. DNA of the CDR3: TGTGCCAGCAGGTACCGGGACAGGAGCACAGATACGCAGTATTTT.

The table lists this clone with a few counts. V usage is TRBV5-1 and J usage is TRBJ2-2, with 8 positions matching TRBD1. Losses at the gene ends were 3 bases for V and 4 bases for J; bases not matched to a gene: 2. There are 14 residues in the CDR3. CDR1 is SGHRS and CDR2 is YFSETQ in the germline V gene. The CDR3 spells CASSWTGTTGELFF. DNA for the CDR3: TGCGCCAGCAGCTGGACAGGGACCACCGGGGAGCTGTTTTTT.

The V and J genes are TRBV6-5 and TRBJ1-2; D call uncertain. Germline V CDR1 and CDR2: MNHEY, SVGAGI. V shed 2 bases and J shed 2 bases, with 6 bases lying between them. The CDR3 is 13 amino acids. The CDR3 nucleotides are TGTGCCAGCAGTTACGTAGGCAACTATGGCTACACCTTC. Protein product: CASSYVGNYGYTF.

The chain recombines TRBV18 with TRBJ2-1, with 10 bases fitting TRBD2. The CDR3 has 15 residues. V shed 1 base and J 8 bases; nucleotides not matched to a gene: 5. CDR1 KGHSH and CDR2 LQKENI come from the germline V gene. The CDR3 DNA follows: TGTGCCAGCTCACCACGAAGCGGGAGGGCCTATGAGCAGTTCTTC. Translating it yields CASSPRSGRAYEQFF.

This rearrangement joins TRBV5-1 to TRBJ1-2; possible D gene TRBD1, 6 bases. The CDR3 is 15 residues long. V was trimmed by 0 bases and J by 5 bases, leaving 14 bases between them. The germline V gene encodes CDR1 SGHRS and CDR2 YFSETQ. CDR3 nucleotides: TGCGCCAGCAGCTTGGAGAGGGGGTTCCGGTATGGCTACACCTTC. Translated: CASSLERGFRYGYTF. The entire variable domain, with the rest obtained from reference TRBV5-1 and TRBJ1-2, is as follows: KAGVTQTPRYLIKTRGQQVTLSCSPISGHRSVSWYQQTPGQGLQFLFEYFSETQRNKGNFPGRFSGRQFSNSRSEMNVSTLELGDSALYLCASSLERGFRYGYTFGSGTRLTVV.